This T cell receptor (beta chain) derives from a study of blood T cell repertoires in COVID-19. Background on the study: Sites in the United States, Italy and Spain provided acute and convalescent COVID-19 samples. From T cells, B-cell-depleted T cells, or PBMCs came the material, which was cDNA or gDNA.

Authors' processing steps: Reference gene primer amplification in the assay estimated nucleated cell counts. Only in-frame clones appear in the TCRdb table, and some are missing; sequencing was by immunoSEQ multiplex PCR. V and J calls and clone size are those listed in that table; D and trimming were worked out from the DNA. This table has around 280,000 clones, around 91% appearing once. Enrollees, about 18 to 89 years old, lived in fewer than 25 US areas. The CDR3 is 14 amino acids. J gave up 5 bases and V 2 bases, and 3 bases lay outside the gene matches. From germline, CDR1 is SEHNR and CDR2 FQNEAQ (reference sequence).

V is TRBV7-9 and J is TRBJ1-3, with 7 bases that match TRBD1. The sequence derives from a woman under 30 with acute COVID-19. Material for sequencing was PBMCs or T cells enriched from blood (not recorded which). The CDR3 DNA sequence: TGTGCCAGCAGCTTACAGGGGGTTAGAAACACCATATATTTT. Translated: CASSLQGVRNTIYF.